This is a list of T cell receptor beta chains from one sample in a study of graft-versus-host responses after intestinal transplantation. Antigen specificity for these receptors is unknown. TCRdb keeps only in-frame clones here, not all; method: immunoSEQ multiplex PCR. The data show about 120,000 clones, with about 95% seen just once and around 3% held by the top ten. Sample: unstimulated CD8+ T cells sorted from spleen or lymph node cells, taken before intestinal transplant. The receptors originated from a human donor who received an intestinal transplant. Both conserved end residues are part of each CDR3. Fields, in order: CDR3 DNA, CDR3 protein, clone size, D gene, V gene, J gene. D genes are given only for firm matches. Part of the rows lack a size; the others show once, few, many or a class for expanded clones.

CDR3nt: TGTGCCAGCAGTTTTAGCGGGAGTGATGGAAATGAGCAGTTCTTC
CDR3aa: CASSFSGSDGNEQFF
abundance: -
d_gene: TRBD2
v_gene: TRBV9
j_gene: TRBJ2-1

CDR3nt: TGTGCCAGTAGCCCGACAGGGTCCGAGCAGTACTTC
CDR3aa: CASSPTGSEQYF
abundance: once
d_gene: TRBD1
v_gene: TRBV19
j_gene: TRBJ2-7

CDR3nt: TGCGCCAGCAGCCAAGGCAGGGAACGAAACACTGAAGCTTTCTTT
CDR3aa: CASSQGRERNTEAFF
abundance: -
d_gene: -
v_gene: TRBV4-1
j_gene: TRBJ1-1

CDR3nt: TGTGCTAGTGGTTCCGTCGGGGGTTTTTACGAGCAGTACTTC
CDR3aa: CASGSVGGFYEQYF
abundance: -
d_gene: -
v_gene: TRBV12-5
j_gene: TRBJ2-7

CDR3nt: TGCGCCAGCAGCTGGGGACTAGCGGGAGGGCCGATCCAAGAGACCCAGTACTTC
CDR3aa: CASSWGLAGGPIQETQYF
abundance: -
d_gene: TRBD2
v_gene: TRBV5-1
j_gene: TRBJ2-5

CDR3nt: TGTGCCAGCAGTATGACGGCGAGGGGCTCCTACGAGCAGTACTTC
CDR3aa: CASSMTARGSYEQYF
abundance: once
d_gene: -
v_gene: TRBV27
j_gene: TRBJ2-7

CDR3nt: TGTGCCAGCAGTGGCACGACTAGCGGTACCTACGAGCAGTACTTC
CDR3aa: CASSGTTSGTYEQYF
abundance: -
d_gene: TRBD2
v_gene: TRBV6-5
j_gene: TRBJ2-7

CDR3nt: TGTGCCTGGAGTGCGGGACTAGCGGGAGGGCTGGATGAGCAGTTCTTC
CDR3aa: CAWSAGLAGGLDEQFF
abundance: -
d_gene: TRBD2
v_gene: TRBV30
j_gene: TRBJ2-1

CDR3nt: TGTGCCTGGCCTCCCACCCCCCGGACTAGCGGCTACGAGCAGTACTTC
CDR3aa: CAWPPTPRTSGYEQYF
abundance: -
d_gene: TRBD2
v_gene: TRBV30
j_gene: TRBJ2-7

CDR3nt: TGTGCCAGCAGTCAACACCGGGACTCTTTCTACGAGCAGTACTTC
CDR3aa: CASSQHRDSFYEQYF
abundance: -
d_gene: -
v_gene: TRBV7-9
j_gene: TRBJ2-7

CDR3nt: TGTGCCAGCAGCTTACCCAGAAAAGGGACCCAGTACTTC
CDR3aa: CASSLPRKGTQYF
abundance: -
d_gene: -
v_gene: TRBV7-3
j_gene: TRBJ2-5

CDR3nt: TGCGCCAGCAGCCAAGATCGGCAGGGATTCCAGCCCCAGCATTTT
CDR3aa: CASSQDRQGFQPQHF
abundance: -
d_gene: -
v_gene: TRBV4-3
j_gene: TRBJ1-5

CDR3nt: TGTGCCAGCAGCAAAGTCCAGCAGGAGGGGGGCAACTATGGCTACACCTTC
CDR3aa: CASSKVQQEGGNYGYTF
abundance: -
d_gene: -
v_gene: TRBV21-1
j_gene: TRBJ1-2

CDR3nt: TGTGCCAGCAGTCATGACAGGAACTCCTACGAGCAGTACTTC
CDR3aa: CASSHDRNSYEQYF
abundance: -
d_gene: -
v_gene: TRBV27
j_gene: TRBJ2-7

CDR3nt: TGTGCCAGCAGCCAAGGGGGCTGGCCCTACGAGCAGTACTTC
CDR3aa: CASSQGGWPYEQYF
abundance: -
d_gene: -
v_gene: TRBV14
j_gene: TRBJ2-7

CDR3nt: TGCAGCGTGCAGGCCGAAAACTTC
CDR3aa: CSVQAENF
abundance: -
d_gene: -
v_gene: TRBV29-1
j_gene: TRBJ1-2

CDR3nt: TGTGCCAGCAGTTTAAGGGCTAGCGGGCTCCACGAGCAGTACTTC
CDR3aa: CASSLRASGLHEQYF
abundance: -
d_gene: TRBD2
v_gene: TRBV28
j_gene: TRBJ2-7

CDR3nt: TGTGCCAGTAGTTGGACAGAAGACACTGAAGCTTTCTTT
CDR3aa: CASSWTEDTEAFF
abundance: -
d_gene: -
v_gene: TRBV19
j_gene: TRBJ1-1

CDR3nt: TGTGCCAGCAGCTCCACAGAGGCCGGTTCACCCCTCCACTTT
CDR3aa: CASSSTEAGSPLHF
abundance: -
d_gene: -
v_gene: TRBV7-9
j_gene: TRBJ1-6

CDR3nt: TGCGCCAGCAGTGACGGCGAGACGGCTCTCTACAATGAGCAGTTCTTC
CDR3aa: CASSDGETALYNEQFF
abundance: -
d_gene: -
v_gene: TRBV10-1
j_gene: TRBJ2-1

CDR3nt: TGTGCCAGCAGTCATGGGGCTGAAGCTTTCTTT
CDR3aa: CASSHGAEAFF
abundance: -
d_gene: -
v_gene: TRBV6-5
j_gene: TRBJ1-1

CDR3nt: TGTGCCAGCAAGGTGGGACCGGTGGGGACTGAAGCTTTCTTT
CDR3aa: CASKVGPVGTEAFF
abundance: few
d_gene: -
v_gene: TRBV7-9
j_gene: TRBJ1-1

CDR3nt: TGTGCCGCGGCGTACCGCCATGGAGACAAGTACGAGCAGTACTTC
CDR3aa: CAAAYRHGDKYEQYF
abundance: -
d_gene: -
v_gene: TRBV2
j_gene: TRBJ2-7

CDR3nt: TGTGCCAGCTCAGGGAAGGACGGTAGCTCCTACGAGCAGTACTTC
CDR3aa: CASSGKDGSSYEQYF
abundance: -
d_gene: -
v_gene: TRBV18
j_gene: TRBJ2-7

CDR3nt: TGTGCCAGCACCCCTGAGGAGGAGGGGGCCGGGGAGCTGTTTTTT
CDR3aa: CASTPEEEGAGELFF
abundance: -
d_gene: -
v_gene: TRBV6-5
j_gene: TRBJ2-2

CDR3nt: TGTGCCAGTAGTAGCCGACTAGCCCGAAGTGAGCAGTTCTTC
CDR3aa: CASSSRLARSEQFF
abundance: once
d_gene: TRBD2
v_gene: TRBV19
j_gene: TRBJ2-1

CDR3nt: TGTGCCAGCAGCTCCGGTGGGGGATCCTACGAGCAGTACTTC
CDR3aa: CASSSGGGSYEQYF
abundance: -
d_gene: -
v_gene: TRBV9
j_gene: TRBJ2-7

CDR3nt: TGTGCCACCAGCCCCCCCTCGAGGAACACCGGGGAGCTGTTTTTT
CDR3aa: CATSPPSRNTGELFF
abundance: -
d_gene: -
v_gene: TRBV15
j_gene: TRBJ2-2

CDR3nt: TGTGCCATCAGTGTAGGGACACCCTACGAGCAGTACTTC
CDR3aa: CAISVGTPYEQYF
abundance: -
d_gene: -
v_gene: TRBV10-3
j_gene: TRBJ2-7

CDR3nt: TGTGCCAGCAGCTTGGCGACCAACTCCTACGAGCAGTACTTC
CDR3aa: CASSLATNSYEQYF
abundance: -
d_gene: -
v_gene: TRBV5-6
j_gene: TRBJ2-7

CDR3nt: TGCAGCGCAGAAGACGGCAACTATGGCTACACCTTC
CDR3aa: CSAEDGNYGYTF
abundance: -
d_gene: -
v_gene: TRBV29-1
j_gene: TRBJ1-2

CDR3nt: TGCGCCAGCAGCTCCACCCAGGGACTAGCGGGGTACAATGAGCAGTTCTTC
CDR3aa: CASSSTQGLAGYNEQFF
abundance: -
d_gene: TRBD2
v_gene: TRBV5-1
j_gene: TRBJ2-1

CDR3nt: TGCGCCAGCAGCTTAGTAGGGAGGTCAGGGGAGACCCAGTACTTC
CDR3aa: CASSLVGRSGETQYF
abundance: -
d_gene: -
v_gene: TRBV7-8
j_gene: TRBJ2-5

CDR3nt: TGTGCCAGCAGCTTAGCGAGGAGGAGGGAATTCTTCAATGAGCAGTTCTTC
CDR3aa: CASSLARRREFFNEQFF
abundance: -
d_gene: -
v_gene: TRBV7-8
j_gene: TRBJ2-1

CDR3nt: TGTGCCAGCAGCCTGGGGACAGTCTATGGCTACACCTTC
CDR3aa: CASSLGTVYGYTF
abundance: -
d_gene: TRBD1
v_gene: TRBV7-9
j_gene: TRBJ1-2

CDR3nt: TGTGCCAGCAGCGAGGGACTAGCGGGAGGTTTGGGCACAGATACGCAGTATTTT
CDR3aa: CASSEGLAGGLGTDTQYF
abundance: -
d_gene: TRBD2
v_gene: TRBV9
j_gene: TRBJ2-3

CDR3nt: TGTGCCAGCAAATCCGAAAAGGGTCCAATATATGAGCAGTTCTTC
CDR3aa: CASKSEKGPIYEQFF
abundance: -
d_gene: -
v_gene: TRBV25-1
j_gene: TRBJ2-1

CDR3nt: TGTGCCAGCAGTTTAGCGGGCGGGTACCAAGAGACCCAGTACTTC
CDR3aa: CASSLAGGYQETQYF
abundance: once
d_gene: -
v_gene: TRBV27
j_gene: TRBJ2-5

CDR3nt: TGTGCCAGCAGCTTAGGTAGCTCCTACGAGCAGTACTTC
CDR3aa: CASSLGSSYEQYF
abundance: -
d_gene: -
v_gene: TRBV5-6
j_gene: TRBJ2-7

CDR3nt: TGCGCCAGCAGCCAAGAGAGAGGCCTCACAGATACGCAGTATTTT
CDR3aa: CASSQERGLTDTQYF
abundance: -
d_gene: -
v_gene: TRBV4-1
j_gene: TRBJ2-3

CDR3nt: TGTGCCAGCAGTTACCTGGTAGGGCGGCTCTACTACGAGCAGTACTTC
CDR3aa: CASSYLVGRLYYEQYF
abundance: -
d_gene: -
v_gene: TRBV6-5
j_gene: TRBJ2-7

CDR3nt: TGTGCCAGCAGGAAGGGGTGGACTGAAGCTTTCTTT
CDR3aa: CASRKGWTEAFF
abundance: -
d_gene: -
v_gene: TRBV12-1
j_gene: TRBJ1-1

CDR3nt: TGTGCGGTCTTAGGGGGGACCGGGGAGCTGTTTTTT
CDR3aa: CAVLGGTGELFF
abundance: once
d_gene: -
v_gene: TRBV5-4
j_gene: TRBJ2-2

CDR3nt: TGTGCCAGCAGCCTCGGACTAGCGGGTCCCTACGAGCAGTACTTC
CDR3aa: CASSLGLAGPYEQYF
abundance: -
d_gene: TRBD2
v_gene: TRBV6-6
j_gene: TRBJ2-7